This T cell receptor (beta chain) was obtained from a study of blood T cell repertoires in COVID-19. This CDR3 has 12 residues. V gave up 7 bases and J gave up 2 bases, with 9 bases separating them. This table comes from immunoSEQ multiplex PCR, and its TCRdb copy is limited to in-frame clones, with some not included. The repertoire holds 84,000 or so clones, with approximately 82% as singletons. The sample taken for sequencing was peripheral blood. The rearrangement uses TRBV12-3 or TRBV12-4 and TRBJ2-7; weak D call: TRBD2 (5 bases). The TCR sequence derives from a man at least 80 years old with active or convalescent COVID-19. Here the CDR3 reads CASTYGTYEQYF. DNA for the CDR3: TGTGCCAGCACTTACGGGACCTACGAGCAGTACTTC.